A selection of T cell receptor beta chains follows, all from one sample in a study of siplizumab effects on memory and regulatory T cells. TCRdb's copy holds only in-frame clones and misses some; the assay was immunoSEQ multiplex PCR. The top ten hold roughly 0.6% of the sample, which has about 55,000 clones, about 97% seen once. The sample taken for sequencing was naive CD4+ T cells sorted from blood. The origin of the receptors is a human donor in good health. Each CDR3 is given with its conserved first and last residue. The order of the fields is J gene, D gene, V gene, clone size, CDR3 protein, CDR3 DNA. D genes are given only for firm matches. Part of the rows lack a size; the others show once, few, many or a class for expanded clones.

j_call: TRBJ2-7; d_call: TRBD1; v_call: TRBV28; clone_size: NA; cdr3_aa: CASSSAGQVTYEQYF; cdr3_nt: TGTGCCAGCAGCAGTGCGGGACAGGTCACCTACGAGCAGTACTTC
j_call: TRBJ1-2; d_call: NA; v_call: TRBV11-2; clone_size: NA; cdr3_aa: CASSLAGVYGYTF; cdr3_nt: TGTGCCAGCAGCTTAGCAGGGGTCTATGGCTACACCTTC
j_call: TRBJ1-2; d_call: NA; v_call: TRBV6-6; clone_size: NA; cdr3_aa: CASSYSRGAGYTF; cdr3_nt: TGTGCCAGCAGTTACTCGCGGGGGGCGGGCTACACCTTC
j_call: TRBJ2-3; d_call: NA; v_call: TRBV5-4; clone_size: NA; cdr3_aa: CASSLGSGLTDTQYF; cdr3_nt: TGTGCCAGCAGCTTGGGTAGCGGTTTAACAGATACGCAGTATTTT
j_call: TRBJ2-7; d_call: NA; v_call: TRBV2; clone_size: NA; cdr3_aa: CASSTGSYEQYF; cdr3_nt: TGTGCCAGCAGTACAGGGTCCTACGAGCAGTACTTC
j_call: TRBJ2-7; d_call: NA; v_call: TRBV19; clone_size: NA; cdr3_aa: CASSIDRESSYEQYF; cdr3_nt: TGTGCCAGTAGTATAGATCGGGAGAGCTCCTACGAGCAGTACTTC
j_call: TRBJ2-7; d_call: NA; v_call: TRBV30; clone_size: NA; cdr3_aa: CAWRRRAVEQYF; cdr3_nt: TGTGCCTGGAGACGTAGGGCCGTCGAGCAGTACTTC
j_call: TRBJ2-3; d_call: TRBD2; v_call: TRBV19; clone_size: NA; cdr3_aa: CASNRGLAGHTDTQYF; cdr3_nt: TGTGCCAGTAATAGGGGCTTAGCGGGACACACAGATACGCAGTATTTT
j_call: TRBJ1-2; d_call: NA; v_call: TRBV19; clone_size: NA; cdr3_aa: CASSIDSARAGRGYTF; cdr3_nt: TGTGCCAGTAGTATAGATTCCGCAAGGGCAGGGAGGGGCTACACCTTC
j_call: TRBJ2-2; d_call: TRBD2; v_call: TRBV30; clone_size: NA; cdr3_aa: CASGLEVNGELFF; cdr3_nt: TGTGCCTCGGGACTAGAAGTGAACGGGGAGCTGTTTTTT
j_call: TRBJ2-7; d_call: NA; v_call: TRBV29-1; clone_size: NA; cdr3_aa: CSVQREATYEQYF; cdr3_nt: TGCAGCGTCCAAAGAGAGGCGACCTACGAGCAGTACTTC
j_call: TRBJ2-3; d_call: NA; v_call: TRBV6-5; clone_size: NA; cdr3_aa: CASSYSGPSTDTQYF; cdr3_nt: TGTGCCAGCAGTTACTCGGGCCCGAGCACAGATACGCAGTATTTT
j_call: TRBJ2-5; d_call: NA; v_call: TRBV5-4; clone_size: NA; cdr3_aa: CASSLGGGGEAETQYF; cdr3_nt: TGTGCCAGCAGCTTGGGTGGAGGGGGGGAAGCCGAGACCCAGTACTTC
j_call: TRBJ2-5; d_call: NA; v_call: TRBV5-8; clone_size: NA; cdr3_aa: CASSPGSPPGETQYF; cdr3_nt: TGTGCCAGCAGCCCAGGGTCCCCACCCGGGGAGACCCAGTACTTC
j_call: TRBJ1-2; d_call: NA; v_call: TRBV5-5; clone_size: NA; cdr3_aa: CASSLSTVYGYTF; cdr3_nt: TGTGCCAGCAGCTTGTCCACGGTCTATGGCTACACCTTC
j_call: TRBJ1-1; d_call: NA; v_call: TRBV30; clone_size: NA; cdr3_aa: CAWNGPLHPQAEAFF; cdr3_nt: TGTGCCTGGAATGGACCCCTGCACCCTCAGGCTGAAGCTTTCTTT
j_call: TRBJ2-3; d_call: NA; v_call: TRBV5-6; clone_size: NA; cdr3_aa: CASSLRAIDTQYF; cdr3_nt: TGTGCCAGCAGCTTAAGGGCAATAGATACGCAGTATTTT
j_call: TRBJ1-4; d_call: NA; v_call: TRBV2; clone_size: NA; cdr3_aa: CASNLSAEKLFF; cdr3_nt: TGTGCCAGCAATCTATCCGCTGAAAAACTGTTTTTT
j_call: TRBJ2-7; d_call: NA; v_call: TRBV6-1; clone_size: NA; cdr3_aa: CASSLDNYEQYF; cdr3_nt: TGTGCCAGCAGTCTTGACAACTACGAGCAGTACTTC
j_call: TRBJ1-3; d_call: TRBD1; v_call: TRBV19; clone_size: NA; cdr3_aa: CASSITRVRGTGNTIYF; cdr3_nt: TGTGCCAGTAGTATAACGAGGGTCAGGGGGACTGGAAACACCATATATTTT
j_call: TRBJ1-5; d_call: NA; v_call: TRBV10-3; clone_size: NA; cdr3_aa: CAISPQGGNQPQHF; cdr3_nt: TGTGCCATCAGTCCTCAGGGAGGCAATCAGCCCCAGCATTTT
j_call: TRBJ1-1; d_call: NA; v_call: TRBV6-6; clone_size: NA; cdr3_aa: CASSYSRRAAEAFF; cdr3_nt: TGTGCCAGCAGTTACTCGAGGAGGGCGGCTGAAGCTTTCTTT
j_call: TRBJ2-7; d_call: NA; v_call: TRBV28; clone_size: NA; cdr3_aa: CASSRRGQRSSYEQYF; cdr3_nt: TGTGCCAGCAGCCGCCGGGGCCAGCGGAGCTCCTACGAGCAGTACTTC
j_call: TRBJ2-1; d_call: NA; v_call: TRBV19; clone_size: NA; cdr3_aa: CASISHGAYNEQFF; cdr3_nt: TGTGCCAGTATAAGTCACGGAGCCTACAATGAGCAGTTCTTC
j_call: TRBJ2-3; d_call: NA; v_call: TRBV7-3; clone_size: NA; cdr3_aa: CASSYRPTDTQYF; cdr3_nt: TGTGCCAGCAGTTATCGTCCCACAGATACGCAGTATTTT
j_call: TRBJ1-1; d_call: NA; v_call: TRBV4-2; clone_size: few; cdr3_aa: CASSPASFGDYEAFF; cdr3_nt: TGTGCCAGCAGCCCCGCATCATTCGGAGACTATGAAGCTTTCTTT
j_call: TRBJ2-4; d_call: NA; v_call: TRBV7-2; clone_size: NA; cdr3_aa: CASSLVGSSVHF; cdr3_nt: TGTGCCAGCAGCCTAGTGGGCAGCTCAGTCCACTTC
j_call: TRBJ2-7; d_call: NA; v_call: TRBV7-9; clone_size: NA; cdr3_aa: CASRQGGGDEQYF; cdr3_nt: TGTGCCAGCAGACAAGGAGGAGGGGACGAGCAGTACTTC
j_call: TRBJ2-3; d_call: TRBD2; v_call: TRBV6-1; clone_size: NA; cdr3_aa: CASSPGASGSDTQYF; cdr3_nt: TGTGCCAGCAGCCCAGGGGCTAGCGGGAGCGATACGCAGTATTTT
j_call: TRBJ2-2; d_call: NA; v_call: TRBV5-1; clone_size: NA; cdr3_aa: CASSLAASRYTGELFF; cdr3_nt: TGCGCCAGCAGCTTGGCCGCTAGCAGATACACCGGGGAGCTGTTTTTT
j_call: TRBJ2-7; d_call: TRBD1; v_call: TRBV7-9; clone_size: NA; cdr3_aa: CASSPDWDRSYEQYF; cdr3_nt: TGTGCCAGCAGCCCGGACTGGGACAGATCCTACGAGCAGTACTTC
j_call: TRBJ2-2; d_call: NA; v_call: TRBV7-6; clone_size: once; cdr3_aa: CASSSRENGELFF; cdr3_nt: TGTGCCAGCAGCTCACGGGAGAACGGGGAGCTGTTTTTT
j_call: TRBJ2-7; d_call: TRBD2; v_call: TRBV7-2; clone_size: NA; cdr3_aa: CASSSRGLAGSYEQYF; cdr3_nt: TGTGCCAGCAGCTCTAGAGGACTAGCGGGGTCCTACGAGCAGTACTTC
j_call: TRBJ2-7; d_call: TRBD1; v_call: TRBV10-3; clone_size: NA; cdr3_aa: CAITRDRAYEQYF; cdr3_nt: TGTGCCATCACCCGGGACAGGGCTTACGAGCAGTACTTC
j_call: TRBJ1-2; d_call: NA; v_call: TRBV7-8; clone_size: NA; cdr3_aa: CASSLRTVVGGYTF; cdr3_nt: TGTGCCAGCAGCCTACGGACAGTGGTTGGTGGCTACACCTTC
j_call: TRBJ2-5; d_call: NA; v_call: TRBV5-1; clone_size: NA; cdr3_aa: CASSLRVDRSGETQYF; cdr3_nt: TGCGCCAGCAGCTTGCGGGTGGACAGGAGCGGGGAGACCCAGTACTTC
j_call: TRBJ2-2; d_call: TRBD2; v_call: TRBV2; clone_size: NA; cdr3_aa: CASTGTSGRSTGELFF; cdr3_nt: TGTGCCAGCACTGGCACTAGCGGGAGAAGCACCGGGGAGCTGTTTTTT